This T cell receptor beta chain derives from a study of shared clonotypes between healthy human individuals. In this sample, this clone turned up once. Its antigen is not identified. The germline CDR1 and CDR2 sequences are SGHDT and YYEEEE. This CDR3 region has 15 residues. Deletions cut 4 bases from V and 3 bases from J, with 13 bases between. Findings and limits, study-wide: For naive CD4 cells, around 5% of clonotypes were shared across a handful of donors.

Libraries were prepared by immunoSEQ multiplex PCR; TCRdb keeps only in-frame clonotypes and omits some of them. The top ten clones hold around 1.4% of a sample with over a million clones, more than 65% of them seen once. The clonotype was recovered from a man between 18 and 29 years old in good health. Material: memory CD4+ T cells sorted from blood. Specified subset: CD45RA-negative fraction. The chain uses TRBV5-6 and TRBJ1-4; weak D call: TRBD1 (6 bases). CDR3 nucleotide sequence: TGTGCCAGCAGCCCCACAGGGTTAGCTAATGAAAAACTGTTTTTT. Translating it yields CASSPTGLANEKLFF.